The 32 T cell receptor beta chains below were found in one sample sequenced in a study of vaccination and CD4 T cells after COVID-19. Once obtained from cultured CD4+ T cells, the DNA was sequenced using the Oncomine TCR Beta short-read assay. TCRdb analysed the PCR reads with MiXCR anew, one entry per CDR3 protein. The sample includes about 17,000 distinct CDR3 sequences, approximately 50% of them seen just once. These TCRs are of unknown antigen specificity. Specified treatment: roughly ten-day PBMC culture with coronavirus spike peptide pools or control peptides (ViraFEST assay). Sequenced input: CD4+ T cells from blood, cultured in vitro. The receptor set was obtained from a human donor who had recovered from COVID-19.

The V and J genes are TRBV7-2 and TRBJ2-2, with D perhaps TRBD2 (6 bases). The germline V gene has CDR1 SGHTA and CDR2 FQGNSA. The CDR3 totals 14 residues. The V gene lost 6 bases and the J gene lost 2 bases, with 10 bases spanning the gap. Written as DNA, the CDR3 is TGTGCCAGCAGACCCGGACTAAACACCGGGGAGCTGTTTTTT. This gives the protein CASRPGLNTGELFF.

Here the CDR3 reads CASSQRQGTDTQYF. The CDR3 bases are TGTGCCAGCAGCCAAAGACAGGGCACAGATACGCAGTATTTT. The gene calls are TRBV4-2 and TRBJ2-3; a weak D match, TRBD1 (6 bases). This CDR3 is 14 amino acids long. The V gene's germline CDR1 is LGHNA and CDR2 YNFKEQ. V was clipped by 2 bases and J by 1 base, with 7 bases between them.

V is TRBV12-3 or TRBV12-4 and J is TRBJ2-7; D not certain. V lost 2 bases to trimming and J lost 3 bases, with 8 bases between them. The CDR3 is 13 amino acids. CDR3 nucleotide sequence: TGTGCCAGCAGTTTACAGATATTCTACGAGCAGTACTTC. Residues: CASSLQIFYEQYF.

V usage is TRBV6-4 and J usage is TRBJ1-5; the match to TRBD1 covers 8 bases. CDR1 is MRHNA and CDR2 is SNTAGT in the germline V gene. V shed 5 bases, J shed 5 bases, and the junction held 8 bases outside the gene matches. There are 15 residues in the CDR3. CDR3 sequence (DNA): TGTGCCAGCAGTTTCTGGACAGGGAGGGATCAGCCCCAGCATTTT. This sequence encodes CASSFWTGRDQPQHF.

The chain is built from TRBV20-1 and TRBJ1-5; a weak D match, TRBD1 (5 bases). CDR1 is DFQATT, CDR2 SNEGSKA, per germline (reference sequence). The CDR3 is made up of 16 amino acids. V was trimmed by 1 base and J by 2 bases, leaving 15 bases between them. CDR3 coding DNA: TGCAGTGCTAGAGTGGGGCCCGATGAGGGCAATCAGCCCCAGCATTTT. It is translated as CSARVGPDEGNQPQHF.

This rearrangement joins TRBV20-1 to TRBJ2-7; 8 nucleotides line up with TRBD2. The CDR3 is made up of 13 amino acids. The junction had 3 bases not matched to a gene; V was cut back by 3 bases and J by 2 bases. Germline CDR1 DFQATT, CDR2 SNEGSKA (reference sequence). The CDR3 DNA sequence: TGCAGTGCTAGCGGGGGGGCCCCCTACGAGCAGTACTTC. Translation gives CSASGGAPYEQYF.

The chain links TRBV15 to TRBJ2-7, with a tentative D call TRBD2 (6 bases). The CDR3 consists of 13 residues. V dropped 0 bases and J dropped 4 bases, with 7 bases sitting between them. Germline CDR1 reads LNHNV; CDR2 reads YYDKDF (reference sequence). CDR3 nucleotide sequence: TGTGCCACCAGCAGAGATGGGGGGTACGAGCAGTACTTC. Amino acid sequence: CATSRDGGYEQYF. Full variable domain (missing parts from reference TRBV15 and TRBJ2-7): DAMVIQNPRYQVTQFGKPVTLSCSQTLNHNVMYWYQQKSSQAPKLLFHYYDKDFNNEADTPDNFQSRRPNTSFCFLDIRSPGLGDTAMYLCATSRDGGYEQYFGPGTRLTVT.

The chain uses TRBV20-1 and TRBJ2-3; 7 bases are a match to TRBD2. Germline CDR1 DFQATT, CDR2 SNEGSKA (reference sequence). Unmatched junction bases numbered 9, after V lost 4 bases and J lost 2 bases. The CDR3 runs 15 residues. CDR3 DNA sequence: TGCAGTGCTATTACGAGCGGGGACCTCACAGATACGCAGTATTTT. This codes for CSAITSGDLTDTQYF.

This CDR3 reads CASSVWTGIEETQYF. The CDR3 DNA reads TGTGCCAGCAGTGTGTGGACAGGGATCGAAGAGACCCAGTACTTC. The chain joins TRBV2 to TRBJ2-5; 8 nucleotides match TRBD1. The CDR3 contains 15 residues. V gave up 4 bases and J gave up 3 bases; unmatched junction bases: 7. Germline V lookup: CDR1 SNHLY, CDR2 FYNNEI.

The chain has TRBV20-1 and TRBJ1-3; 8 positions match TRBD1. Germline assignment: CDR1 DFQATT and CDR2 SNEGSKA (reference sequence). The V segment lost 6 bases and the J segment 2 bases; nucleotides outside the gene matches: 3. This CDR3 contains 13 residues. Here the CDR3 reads CSAKQGAGNTIYF. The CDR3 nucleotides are TGCAGTGCCAAACAGGGGGCTGGAAACACCATATATTTT.

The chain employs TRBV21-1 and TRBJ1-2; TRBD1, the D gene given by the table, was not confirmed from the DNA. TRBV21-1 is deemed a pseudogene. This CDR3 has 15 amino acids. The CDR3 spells CASSKFDREGYGYTF. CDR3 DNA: TGTGCCAGCAGCAAATTCGACAGGGAGGGCTATGGCTACACCTTC.

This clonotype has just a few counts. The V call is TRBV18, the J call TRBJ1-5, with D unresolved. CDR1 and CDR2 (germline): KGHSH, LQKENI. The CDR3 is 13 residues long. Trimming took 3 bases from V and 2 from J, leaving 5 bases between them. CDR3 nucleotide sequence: TGTGCCAGCTCACCCGGGGGCAATCAGCCCCAGCATTTT. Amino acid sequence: CASSPGGNQPQHF.

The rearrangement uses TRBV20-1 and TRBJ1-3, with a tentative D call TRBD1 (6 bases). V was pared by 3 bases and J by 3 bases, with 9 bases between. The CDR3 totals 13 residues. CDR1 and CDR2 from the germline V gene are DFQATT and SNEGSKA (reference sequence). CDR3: CSASTGFGNTIYF. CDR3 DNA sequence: TGCAGTGCTAGTACAGGGTTTGGAAACACCATATATTTT.

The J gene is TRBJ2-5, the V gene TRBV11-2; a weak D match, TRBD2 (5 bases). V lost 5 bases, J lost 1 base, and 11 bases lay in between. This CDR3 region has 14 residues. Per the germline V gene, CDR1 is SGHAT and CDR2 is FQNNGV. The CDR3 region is CASSPRTAQETQYF. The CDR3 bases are TGTGCCAGCAGCCCACGGACTGCCCAAGAGACCCAGTACTTC.

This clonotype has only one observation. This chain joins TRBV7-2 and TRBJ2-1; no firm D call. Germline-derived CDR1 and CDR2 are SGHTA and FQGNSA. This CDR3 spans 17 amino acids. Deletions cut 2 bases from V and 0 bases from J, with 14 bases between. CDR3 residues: CASSLFGVPSSYNEQFF. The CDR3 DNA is TGTGCCAGCAGCTTATTTGGTGTCCCGAGCTCCTACAATGAGCAGTTCTTC.

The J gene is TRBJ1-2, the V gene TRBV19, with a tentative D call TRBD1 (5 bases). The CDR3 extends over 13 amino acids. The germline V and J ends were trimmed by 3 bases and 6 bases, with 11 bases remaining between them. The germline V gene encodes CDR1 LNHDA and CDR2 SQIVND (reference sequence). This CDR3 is CASSMGREDGYTF. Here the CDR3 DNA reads TGTGCCAGTAGTATGGGCAGGGAAGATGGCTACACCTTC.

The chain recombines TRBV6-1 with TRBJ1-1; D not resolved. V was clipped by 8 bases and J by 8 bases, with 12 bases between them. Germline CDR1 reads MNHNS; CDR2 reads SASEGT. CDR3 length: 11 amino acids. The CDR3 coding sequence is TGTGCCAGCGGCCCCATCGGCGAAGCTTTCTTT. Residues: CASGPIGEAFF.

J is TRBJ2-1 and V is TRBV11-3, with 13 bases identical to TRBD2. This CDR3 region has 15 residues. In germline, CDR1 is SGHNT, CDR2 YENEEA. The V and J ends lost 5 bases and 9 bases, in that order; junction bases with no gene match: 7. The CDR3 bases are TGTGCCAGCAGCAACGGACTAGCGGGAGCGGGTGAGCAGTTCTTC. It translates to CASSNGLAGAGEQFF.

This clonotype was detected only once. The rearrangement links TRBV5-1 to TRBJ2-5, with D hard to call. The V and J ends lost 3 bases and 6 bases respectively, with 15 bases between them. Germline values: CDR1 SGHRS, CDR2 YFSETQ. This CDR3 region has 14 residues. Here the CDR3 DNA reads TGCGCCAGCAGCTCCGGTATCGTGATGCAGACCCAGTACTTC. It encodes CASSSGIVMQTQYF.

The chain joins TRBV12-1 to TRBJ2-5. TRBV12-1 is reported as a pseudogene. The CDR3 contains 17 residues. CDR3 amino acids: CASSFRCGGHAQETQYF. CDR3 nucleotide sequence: TGTGCCAGCAGCTTTAGGTGTGGTGGGCACGCTCAAGAGACCCAGTACTTC.

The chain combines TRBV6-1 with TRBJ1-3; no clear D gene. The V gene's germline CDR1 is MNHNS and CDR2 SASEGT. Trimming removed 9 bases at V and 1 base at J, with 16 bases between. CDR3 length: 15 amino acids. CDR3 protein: CASRPRRTSGNTIYF. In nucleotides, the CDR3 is TGTGCCAGTAGACCTAGAAGGACTTCTGGAAACACCATATATTTT.

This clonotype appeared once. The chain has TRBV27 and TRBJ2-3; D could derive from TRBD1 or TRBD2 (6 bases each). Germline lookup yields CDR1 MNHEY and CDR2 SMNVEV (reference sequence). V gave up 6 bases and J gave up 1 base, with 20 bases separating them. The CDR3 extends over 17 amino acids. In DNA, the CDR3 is TGTGCCAGCAGCTTCCATGTGGGGGCGGGACGCACAGATACGCAGTATTTT. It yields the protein CASSFHVGAGRTDTQYF.

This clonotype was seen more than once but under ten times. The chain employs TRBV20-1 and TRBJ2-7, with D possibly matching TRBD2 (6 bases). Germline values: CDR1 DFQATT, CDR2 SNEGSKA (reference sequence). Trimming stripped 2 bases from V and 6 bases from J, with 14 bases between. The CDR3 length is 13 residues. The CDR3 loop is CSARTSLIAEQYF. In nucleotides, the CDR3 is TGCAGTGCTAGAACTAGCCTCATCGCCGAGCAGTACTTC.

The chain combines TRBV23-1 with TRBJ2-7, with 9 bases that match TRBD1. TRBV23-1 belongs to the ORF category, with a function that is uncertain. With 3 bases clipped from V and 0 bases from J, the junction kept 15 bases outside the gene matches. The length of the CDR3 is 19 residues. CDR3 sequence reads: CASSHGQGWLYRSSYEQYF. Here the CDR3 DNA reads TGCGCCAGCAGTCATGGACAGGGGTGGCTGTACAGGAGCTCCTACGAGCAGTACTTC.

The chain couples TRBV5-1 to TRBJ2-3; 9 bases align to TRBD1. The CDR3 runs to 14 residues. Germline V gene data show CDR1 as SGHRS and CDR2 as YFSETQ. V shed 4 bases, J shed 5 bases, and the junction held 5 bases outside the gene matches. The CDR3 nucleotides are TGCGCCAGCAGCCCAGGGACAGGGCAAGATACGCAGTATTTT. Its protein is CASSPGTGQDTQYF.

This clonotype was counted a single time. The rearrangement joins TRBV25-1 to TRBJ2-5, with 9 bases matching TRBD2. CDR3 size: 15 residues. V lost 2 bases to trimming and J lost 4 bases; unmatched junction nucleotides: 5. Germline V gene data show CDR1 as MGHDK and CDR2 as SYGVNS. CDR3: CASSESLAGPETQYF. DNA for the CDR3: TGTGCCAGCAGTGAAAGCCTAGCGGGACCAGAGACCCAGTACTTC.

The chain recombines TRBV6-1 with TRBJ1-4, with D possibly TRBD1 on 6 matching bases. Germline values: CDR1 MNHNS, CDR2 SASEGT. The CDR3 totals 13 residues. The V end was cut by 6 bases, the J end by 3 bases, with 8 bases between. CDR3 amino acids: CASSQGSNEKLFF. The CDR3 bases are TGTGCCAGCAGCCAGGGGTCTAATGAAAAACTGTTTTTT.

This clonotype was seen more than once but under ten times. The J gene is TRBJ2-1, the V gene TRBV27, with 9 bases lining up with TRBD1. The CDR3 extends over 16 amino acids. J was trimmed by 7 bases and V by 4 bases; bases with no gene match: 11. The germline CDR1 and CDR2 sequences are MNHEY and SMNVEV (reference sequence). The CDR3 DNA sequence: TGTGCCAGCAGTTCTTATATCGGGACAGGGAGTAATGAGCAGTTCTTC. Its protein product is CASSSYIGTGSNEQFF.

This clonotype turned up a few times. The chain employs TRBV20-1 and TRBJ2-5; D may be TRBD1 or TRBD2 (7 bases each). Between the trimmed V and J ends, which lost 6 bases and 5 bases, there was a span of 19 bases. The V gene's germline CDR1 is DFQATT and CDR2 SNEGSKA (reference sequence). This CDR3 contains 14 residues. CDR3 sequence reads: CSASDREGIETQYF. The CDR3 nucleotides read TGCAGTGCGAGCGACAGGGAGGGCATCGAGACCCAGTACTTC.

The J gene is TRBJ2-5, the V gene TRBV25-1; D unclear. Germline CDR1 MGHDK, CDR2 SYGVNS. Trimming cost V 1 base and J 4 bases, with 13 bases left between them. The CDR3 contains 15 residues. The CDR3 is CASSESKSSRETQYF. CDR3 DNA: TGTGCCAGCAGTGAATCGAAAAGTTCACGAGAGACCCAGTACTTC.

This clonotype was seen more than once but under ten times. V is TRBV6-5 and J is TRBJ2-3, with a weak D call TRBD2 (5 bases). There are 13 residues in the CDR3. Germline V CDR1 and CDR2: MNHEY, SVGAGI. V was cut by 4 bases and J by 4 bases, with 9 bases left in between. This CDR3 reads CASSSLAADTQYF. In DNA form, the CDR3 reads TGTGCCAGCAGTTCGCTAGCAGCAGATACGCAGTATTTT.

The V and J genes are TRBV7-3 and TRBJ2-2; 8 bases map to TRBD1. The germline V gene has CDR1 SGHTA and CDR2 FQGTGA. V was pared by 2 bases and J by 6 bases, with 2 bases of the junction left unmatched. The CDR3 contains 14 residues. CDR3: CASSLVGQAGELFF. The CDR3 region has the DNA TGTGCCAGCAGCTTAGTGGGACAGGCCGGGGAGCTGTTTTTT.